This T cell receptor beta chain is from a study of graft-versus-host responses after intestinal transplantation. Study details: Tacrolimus and steroids were given for around three years to all recipients after anti-thymocyte globulin induction. Notes on the study in general: Allograft clonal ratios (graft-versus-host to host-versus-graft) were high in patients who had graft-donor T cell macrochimerism. Early HvG declines after transplant were associated with peak circulating GvH clone levels. Recipient-marrow GvH clones were detected, some having first appeared in ileum or blood.

Profiled with immunoSEQ multiplex PCR; TCRdb holds only in-frame clones, not every one. The table lists about 130,000 clones, around 90% of them singletons. CDR3 length equals 14 residues. Per germline, CDR1 MNHEY and CDR2 SVGAGI. Trimming removed 6 bases from V and 1 base from J; junction bases left unmatched: 2. About this clone: Its antigen is currently unknown.

The source of this sequence is a human donor who received an intestinal transplant. The chain recombines TRBV6-5 with TRBJ2-2; 7 nucleotides agree with TRBD2. The input for sequencing was unstimulated CD4+ T cells sorted from spleen or lymph node cells, taken before intestinal transplant. The CDR3 DNA sequence: TGTGCCAGCAGAGCGGGGAAGAACACCGGGGAGCTGTTTTTT. Encoded protein: CASRAGKNTGELFF.